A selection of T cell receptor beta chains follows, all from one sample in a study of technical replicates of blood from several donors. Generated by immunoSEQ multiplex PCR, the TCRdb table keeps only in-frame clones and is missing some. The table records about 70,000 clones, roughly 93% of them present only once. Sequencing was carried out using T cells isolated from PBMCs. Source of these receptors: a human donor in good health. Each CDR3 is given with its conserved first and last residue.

cdr3_aa: CASSPLETGAGELFF
cdr3_length: 15
v_call: TRBV5-5

cdr3_aa: CASSPSSPSITEAFF
cdr3_length: 15
v_call: TRBV11-3

cdr3_aa: CASSPDGTSGGLSYEQYF
cdr3_length: 18
v_call: TRBV2

cdr3_aa: CASSQAQKQETQYF
cdr3_length: 14
v_call: TRBV4-3

cdr3_aa: CASSRTSGRNEQYF
cdr3_length: 14
v_call: TRBV6-1

cdr3_aa: CASSFGKTTTDTQYF
cdr3_length: 15
v_call: TRBV7-7

cdr3_aa: CASSLGTSGPYNEQFF
cdr3_length: 16
v_call: TRBV5-6

cdr3_aa: CASSQFLTSGSNETQYF
cdr3_length: 17
v_call: TRBV4-2

cdr3_aa: CASSRSTSGKNTGELFF
cdr3_length: 17
v_call: TRBV2

cdr3_aa: CASSPWTGNTGELFF
cdr3_length: 15
v_call: TRBV7-9

cdr3_aa: CSVVWTSGSLRGETQYF
cdr3_length: 17
v_call: TRBV29-1

cdr3_aa: CASTRAGELFF
cdr3_length: 11
v_call: TRBV2

cdr3_aa: CSADRTDTQYF
cdr3_length: 11
v_call: TRBV20-1

cdr3_aa: CASSRRTGQEYEQYF
cdr3_length: 15
v_call: TRBV11-3

cdr3_aa: CASSEQGYLAGENEQFF
cdr3_length: 17
v_call: TRBV6-1

cdr3_aa: CASSPGYEQYF
cdr3_length: 11
v_call: TRBV5-1

cdr3_aa: CATSPATVLHSGANVLTF
cdr3_length: 18
v_call: TRBV15

cdr3_aa: CASSPPGLGRGRGTDTQYF
cdr3_length: 19
v_call: TRBV5-4

cdr3_aa: CASSLKGATEAFF
cdr3_length: 13
v_call: TRBV11-3

cdr3_aa: CASSVEQGVYGYTF
cdr3_length: 14
v_call: TRBV6-4

cdr3_aa: CASSPRQGANTGELFF
cdr3_length: 16
v_call: TRBV4-1

cdr3_aa: CASSLAGGNQPQHF
cdr3_length: 14
v_call: TRBV5-5

cdr3_aa: CASSPLAGGGDEQFF
cdr3_length: 15
v_call: TRBV7-8

cdr3_aa: CASGLVHNEQFF
cdr3_length: 12
v_call: TRBV6-6

cdr3_aa: CASSHDTKYEQYF
cdr3_length: 13
v_call: TRBV4-2

cdr3_aa: CASRDSPYEQYF
cdr3_length: 12
v_call: TRBV28

cdr3_aa: CASSRLLAMDNEQFF
cdr3_length: 15
v_call: TRBV4-3

cdr3_aa: CASSLVDTGRDTEAFF
cdr3_length: 16
v_call: TRBV5-6

cdr3_aa: CASDSGRYTGETQYF
cdr3_length: 15
v_call: TRBV19

cdr3_aa: CASSLPRQENNEQFF
cdr3_length: 15
v_call: TRBV7-9

cdr3_aa: CASSSSGRALNEQFF
cdr3_length: 15
v_call: TRBV18

cdr3_aa: CASSLFTGMENEQFF
cdr3_length: 15
v_call: TRBV7-2

cdr3_aa: CASSVYNAGPTGELFF
cdr3_length: 16
v_call: TRBV10-1

cdr3_aa: CASSRGVNQPQHF
cdr3_length: 13
v_call: TRBV11-2

cdr3_aa: CASSQEPGTSYEQYF
cdr3_length: 15
v_call: TRBV4-2

cdr3_aa: CASSFWDLGQGSAGNTIYF
cdr3_length: 19
v_call: TRBV28

cdr3_aa: CASSAGTGGLEYGYTF
cdr3_length: 16
v_call: TRBV9

cdr3_aa: CASSYRQGMNTEAFF
cdr3_length: 15
v_call: TRBV7-9